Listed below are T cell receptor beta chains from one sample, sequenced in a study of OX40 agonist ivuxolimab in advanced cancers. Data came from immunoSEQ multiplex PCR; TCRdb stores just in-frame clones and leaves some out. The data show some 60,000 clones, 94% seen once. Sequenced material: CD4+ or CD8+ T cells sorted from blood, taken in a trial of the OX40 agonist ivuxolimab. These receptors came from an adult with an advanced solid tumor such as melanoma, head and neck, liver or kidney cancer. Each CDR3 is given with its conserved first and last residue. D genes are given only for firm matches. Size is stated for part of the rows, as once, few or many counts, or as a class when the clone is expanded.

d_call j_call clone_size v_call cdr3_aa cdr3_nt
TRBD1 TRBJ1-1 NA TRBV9 CASGLSGTAEAFF TGTGCCAGCGGGCTCAGCGGGACAGCTGAAGCTTTCTTT
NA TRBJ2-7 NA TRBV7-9 CASSLATRSYEQYF TGTGCCAGCAGCTTAGCGACCAGGTCCTACGAGCAGTACTTC
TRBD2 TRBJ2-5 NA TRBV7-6 CASSLVLLAEETQYF TGTGCCAGCAGCTTAGTGCTACTAGCGGAAGAGACCCAGTACTTC
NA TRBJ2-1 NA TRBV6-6 CASISDSRGYNEQFF TGTGCCAGCATCTCGGACAGTAGGGGATACAATGAGCAGTTCTTC
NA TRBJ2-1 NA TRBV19 CASSIWGDADNEQFF TGTGCCAGTAGTATTTGGGGGGACGCAGACAATGAGCAGTTCTTC
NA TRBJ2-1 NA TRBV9 CASSVSGGDSSYNEQFF TGTGCCAGCAGCGTAAGTGGCGGGGATAGCTCCTACAATGAGCAGTTCTTC
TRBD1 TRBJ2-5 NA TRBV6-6 CASSGTGSLETQYF TGTGCCAGCAGCGGGACAGGTTCTCTGGAGACCCAGTACTTC
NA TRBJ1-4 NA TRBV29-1 CSVGLASTNEKLFF TGCAGCGTGGGCCTGGCGTCAACTAATGAAAAACTGTTTTTT
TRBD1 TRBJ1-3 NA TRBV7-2 CASSSADRAGNTIYF TGTGCCAGCAGCTCCGCGGACAGGGCTGGAAACACCATATATTTT
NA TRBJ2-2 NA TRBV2 CASSERRNTGELFF TGTGCCAGCAGTGAAAGGAGGAACACCGGGGAGCTGTTTTTT
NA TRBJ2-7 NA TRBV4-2 CASSQEGTGTYEQYF TGTGCCAGCAGCCAAGAAGGCACAGGCACCTACGAGCAGTACTTC
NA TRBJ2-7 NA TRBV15 CATSSPGTEQYF TGTGCCACCAGCAGCCCCGGGACCGAGCAGTACTTC
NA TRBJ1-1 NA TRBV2 CASSGPSTEAFF TGTGCCAGCAGTGGACCCAGCACTGAAGCTTTCTTT
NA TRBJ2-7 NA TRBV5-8 CASSWPQSSYEQYF TGTGCCAGCAGTTGGCCCCAGAGCTCCTACGAGCAGTACTTC
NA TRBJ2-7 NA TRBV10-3 CAISEPRLVTDEQYF TGTGCCATCAGTGAGCCTCGACTAGTCACCGACGAGCAGTACTTC
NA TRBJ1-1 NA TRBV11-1 CASSWTTGEAFF TGTGCCAGCAGCTGGACCACAGGTGAAGCTTTCTTT
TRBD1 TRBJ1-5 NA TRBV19 CASSLGQWGNQPQHF TGTGCCAGTAGTTTGGGACAGTGGGGGAATCAGCCCCAGCATTTT
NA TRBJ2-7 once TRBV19 CSSSVGFSYEQYF TGTTCATCATCGGTAGGGTTCTCCTACGAGCAGTACTTC
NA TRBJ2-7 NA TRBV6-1 CASRQTGSYEQYF TGTGCCAGCAGACAGACGGGGTCCTACGAGCAGTACTTC
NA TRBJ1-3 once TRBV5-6 CASTRRRGGGNTIYF TGTGCCAGCACCCGGAGGAGGGGAGGTGGAAACACCATATATTTT
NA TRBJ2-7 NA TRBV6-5 CASSPGLDYEQYF TGTGCCAGCAGTCCGGGCCTCGACTACGAGCAGTACTTC
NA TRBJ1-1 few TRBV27 CASSLNGNTEAFF TGTGCCAGCAGTTTGAACGGCAACACTGAAGCTTTCTTT
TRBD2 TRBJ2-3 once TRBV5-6 CASSRLAGDITQYF TGTGCCAGCAGCCGACTAGCGGGAGATATTACGCAGTATTTT
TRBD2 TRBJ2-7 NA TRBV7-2 CASGKGLAGGPKYEQYF TGTGCCAGCGGAAAAGGACTAGCGGGAGGTCCCAAATACGAGCAGTACTTC
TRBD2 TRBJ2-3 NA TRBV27 CASSLGRGYTDTQYF TGTGCCAGCAGTTTAGGGCGGGGGTACACAGATACGCAGTATTTT
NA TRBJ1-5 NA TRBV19 CASSIGGGQPQHF TGTGCCAGTAGTATCGGGGGAGGTCAGCCCCAGCATTTT
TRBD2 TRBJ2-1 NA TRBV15 CATSRPLGREGRDEQFF TGTGCCACCAGCAGACCCCTAGGGCGGGAGGGCCGCGATGAGCAGTTCTTC
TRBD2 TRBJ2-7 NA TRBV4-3 CASSETSGAYEQYF TGCGCCAGCAGCGAAACTAGCGGCGCCTACGAGCAGTACTTC
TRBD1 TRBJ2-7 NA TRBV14 CASSFGQGPSYEQYF TGTGCCAGCAGCTTTGGACAGGGTCCTTCTTACGAGCAGTACTTC
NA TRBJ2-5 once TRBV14 CASSFQGLGQETQYF TGTGCCAGCAGCTTCCAAGGGCTTGGGCAAGAGACCCAGTACTTC
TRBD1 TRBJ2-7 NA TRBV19 CASSADQGQVSYEQYF TGTGCCAGTAGTGCCGACCAGGGACAGGTCTCCTACGAGCAGTACTTC
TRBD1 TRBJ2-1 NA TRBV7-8 CASSPDRGSYNEQFF TGTGCCAGCAGCCCGGACAGGGGCTCCTACAATGAGCAGTTCTTC
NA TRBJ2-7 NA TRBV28 CASRDRGYEQYF TGTGCCAGCAGGGACCGGGGGTACGAGCAGTACTTC
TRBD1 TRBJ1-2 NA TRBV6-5 CASSTGGPSGYTF TGTGCCAGCAGCACAGGGGGTCCCTCTGGCTACACCTTC
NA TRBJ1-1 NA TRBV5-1 CASSLGPTELLNTEAFF TGCGCCAGCAGCTTGGGACCCACAGAACTATTGAACACTGAAGCTTTCTTT
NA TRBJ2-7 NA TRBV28 CASNRPQRGGASYEQYF TGTGCCAGCAACCGCCCCCAGAGAGGCGGGGCCTCCTACGAGCAGTACTTC
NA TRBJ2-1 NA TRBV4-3 CASSPSMEVLQFF TGCGCCAGCAGCCCTAGCATGGAGGTGTTGCAGTTCTTC
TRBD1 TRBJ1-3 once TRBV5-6 CASSLGTGVSSGNTIYF TGTGCCAGCAGCTTGGGTACAGGGGTTAGCTCTGGAAACACCATATATTTT
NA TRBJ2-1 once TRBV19 CASSIVGTVYNEQFF TGTGCCAGTAGTATAGTGGGGACGGTTTACAATGAGCAGTTCTTC
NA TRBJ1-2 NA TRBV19 CASSIDGRATGYTF TGTGCCAGTAGTATAGACGGCCGGGCAACTGGCTACACCTTC
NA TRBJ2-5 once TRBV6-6 CASSLFLGETQYF TGTGCCAGCAGTCTGTTTCTGGGAGAGACCCAGTACTTC
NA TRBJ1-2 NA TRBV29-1 CSVGGPSANYGYTF TGCAGCGTTGGAGGGCCGTCAGCTAACTATGGCTACACCTTC
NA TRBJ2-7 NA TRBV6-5 CASSYGGLDEQYF TGTGCCAGCAGTTATGGGGGCCTCGACGAGCAGTACTTC
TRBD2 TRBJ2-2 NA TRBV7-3 CASSLNSGRAPGELFF TGTGCCAGCAGCTTAAACAGCGGGAGGGCCCCCGGGGAGCTGTTTTTT
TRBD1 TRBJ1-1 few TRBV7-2 CASSPWGQGGNTEAFF TGTGCCAGCAGCCCGTGGGGACAGGGTGGGAACACTGAAGCTTTCTTT
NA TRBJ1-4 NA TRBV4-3 CASSQDAGAATNEKLFF TGCGCCAGCAGCCAAGACGCAGGAGCCGCAACTAATGAAAAACTGTTTTTT